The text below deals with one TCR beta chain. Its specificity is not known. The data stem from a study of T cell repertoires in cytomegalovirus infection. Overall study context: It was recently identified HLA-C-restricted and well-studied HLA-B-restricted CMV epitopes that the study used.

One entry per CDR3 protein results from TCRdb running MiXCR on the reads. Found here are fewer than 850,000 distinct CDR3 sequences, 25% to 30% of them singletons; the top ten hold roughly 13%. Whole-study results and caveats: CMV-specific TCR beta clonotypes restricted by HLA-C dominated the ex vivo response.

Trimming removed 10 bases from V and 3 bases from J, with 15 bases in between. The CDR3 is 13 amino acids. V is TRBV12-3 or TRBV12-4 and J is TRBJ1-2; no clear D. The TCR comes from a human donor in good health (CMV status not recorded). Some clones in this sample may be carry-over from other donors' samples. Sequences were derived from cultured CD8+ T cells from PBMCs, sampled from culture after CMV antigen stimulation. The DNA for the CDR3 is TGTGCCATTAGAGGAGAGTGGGACTATGGCTACACCTTC. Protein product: CAIRGEWDYGYTF.